The clone carrying this TCR beta chain has just a few counts. Stem cell-like memory, regulatory, central memory and naive CD4+ cells were sorted via CD45RO/CCR7/CD25/CD127/CD95/CD27. The data were obtained in a study of beta chain features in type 1 diabetes. Study in general: Patients were similar to healthy donors in age and gender (as well as in cell yields). There were approximately 100,000,000 sorted cells examined across all samples.

Of the isolated RNA, all was reverse transcribed, and so the sequenced material was expressed TCRB transcripts. The method was immunoSEQ multiplex PCR; TCRdb's version includes in-frame clones alone and lacks a portion of them. The sample includes more than 140,000 clones, about 9.1% of them seen just once. CDR3 size: 20 residues. CDR1 is PRHDT, CDR2 FYEKMQ, per germline (reference sequence). V was clipped by 2 bases and J by 4 bases; unmatched bases: 17. The sequencing sample was made of central memory CD4+ T cells from blood. The TCR originated in a woman aged 40 to 50 in good health. The genes are TRBV13 and TRBJ2-2; TRBD1 agrees at 9 bases. This chain's CDR3 is CASSLLPKRRDRVFTGELFF. As DNA, the CDR3 is TGTGCCAGCAGCTTATTACCCAAACGCCGGGACAGGGTTTTCACCGGGGAGCTGTTTTTT.